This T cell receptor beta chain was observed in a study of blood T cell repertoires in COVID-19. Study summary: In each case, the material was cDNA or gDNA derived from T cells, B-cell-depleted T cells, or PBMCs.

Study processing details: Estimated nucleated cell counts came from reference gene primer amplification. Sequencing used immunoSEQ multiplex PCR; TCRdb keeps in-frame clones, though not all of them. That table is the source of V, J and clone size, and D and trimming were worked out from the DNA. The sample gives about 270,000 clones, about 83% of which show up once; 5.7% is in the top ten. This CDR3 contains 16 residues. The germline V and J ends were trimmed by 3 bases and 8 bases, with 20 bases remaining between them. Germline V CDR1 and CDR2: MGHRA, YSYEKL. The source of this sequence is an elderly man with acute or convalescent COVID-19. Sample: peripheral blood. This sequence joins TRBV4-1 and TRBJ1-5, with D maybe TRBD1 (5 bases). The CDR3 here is CASSQEGTARWEPQHF. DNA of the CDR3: TGCGCCAGCAGCCAGGAAGGGACTGCTCGCTGGGAGCCCCAGCATTTT.